This TCR beta chain was sequenced for a study of shared clonotypes between healthy human individuals (dated by TCRdb to the early 2020s). Background on the whole study: The cohort comprised two women and a few men aged 18 to 49 years. For each donor, CD4 naive and CD4 memory were each given three plates, CD8 naive was given two plates, and CD8 memory was given one plate. The study deeply sequenced blood TCR repertoires of about five healthy adults to estimate repertoire size and the extent of clonotype sharing between individuals. To increase sequencing depth and limit assay-specific biases, TCR repertoire library preparation and sequencing were carried out by different laboratories using diverse techniques. Each donor's leukapheresis produced roughly between roughly 0.85 and 9.5 billion PBMCs.

Using the deep immunoSEQ assay, multiplex PCR amplified TCR CDR3 regions from genomic DNA. Extracted genomic DNA from each cell subset was spread evenly across all wells of several immunoSEQ 96-well plates, with each plate serving as a replicate. For sorted subsets, each replicate PCR was loaded with roughly 0.2 ug genomic DNA, equivalent to approximately 33,000 T cell genomes. Purified libraries were measured with a Qubit 3.0 fluorometer, size-checked on a Bioanalyzer 2100, and measured again with the KAPA Library Quantification kit. Every immunoSEQ 96-well plate was sequenced on a separate single-read 150-cycle Illumina NextSeq 550 flow cell. The original methods were these. Because the immunoSEQ output held only junctional sequences and lacked quality scores, the filtering could not match the filtering applied to full-length reads. To assign V/J genes and CDR3, sequences were annotated against IMGT germline references using PyIR, a Python wrapper for IgBLAST v1.9. Any read was removed if the V/J assignment was weak (E-value above 1e-6), the CDR3 was missing, or the read contained stop codons, out-of-frame junctions, or ambiguous translated residues. A V3J clonotype was defined by an identical inferred V gene, J gene, and CDR3 amino acid sequence. Percentage overlap between repertoires was calculated by dividing the number of shared unique clonotypes by the size of the smaller repertoire. Three approaches were used to assess repertoire richness: RTK rarefaction, the Chao1 estimator, and Recon v2.1 estimates of unobserved clonotypes. OLGA was used to compute generation probabilities for all TCRbeta clonotypes that the gDNA method yielded from a few donors. TCRdb re-hosts the immuneACCESS table, in-frame sequences only. Its copies lack some clones; in the studies checked, an unresolved V gene accounts for under half of them, and the cause for the rest is not known. V and J calls and clone size are given by that table; D and trimming were obtained from the DNA. For this sample there are around 2.5 million clones; over 85% appear just once. 0.35% to 0.45% of the sample rests with the top ten.

The table lists this clone with a count of one. Its target antigen remains unknown. Per-nucleotide qualities are absent, and no much larger clonotype sits a single base away. The CDR3 numbers 17 residues from cysteine through phenylalanine. The only DNA kept is the CDR3, 51 bases in frame from the first base. V and J lose 5 bases and 0 bases, and a span of 14 bases separates them. The germline V gene yields MDHEN for CDR1 and SYDVKM for CDR2. The research as a whole found: Pairwise subsampling led to the expectation that sequencing depth would affect the degree of clonotype sharing among donors. Incomplete sequencing was indicated by rarefaction of sorted-subset datasets, despite the large sequencing depth. Because the study included a small number of donors, the genetic and exposure-history diversity represented was limited. Sampling was restricted to blood, and TCR repertoires in tissue are likely to differ from TCR repertoires in blood. Higher generation probabilities were observed for clonotypes shared by all four sorted-subset donors than for non-shared clonotypes. Larger estimated clonotype richness was generally found for naive subsets than for memory subsets. About 5% of naive CD4, 3.5% of naive CD8, around 2.3% of memory CD4, and 0.35% to 0.4% of memory CD8 clonotypes were shared across a few donors.

Healthy HIV-negative adults with no recently reported acute infections or vaccinations were included as donors. Every donor was a Caucasian adult living in Nashville, Tennessee, USA. CD4+ T cells were enriched by magnetic negative selection; naive cells were then positively selected on CD45RA, and the negative fraction formed the memory subset. Blood was collected by leukapheresis, and PBMCs were isolated by Ficoll-Histopaque density gradient centrifugation and then cryopreserved in liquid nitrogen vapor phase. Purity and quantity of every magnetically sorted T cell population were checked by analytical flow cytometry. Genomic DNA was isolated from each sorted fraction and quantified by UV absorbance on a Nanodrop 2000c.

Sequencing was performed on naive CD4+ T cells from PBMCs. The sample's cell subset or site label is to be understood as: CD45RA+ positively selected. The source is a man aged 18 to 29 in good health. Some clones in this sample may be carry-over from other donors' samples. The sequence links TRBV28 to TRBJ2-6, with TRBD1 as a weak D call on 8 bases. The DNA is TGTGCCAGCAGTCGGACAGGGAGGGACTCTGGGGCCAACGTCCTGACTTTC. Its protein reads: CASSRTGRDSGANVLTF. The reference TRBV28 and TRBJ2-6 proteins fill in what lies around the CDR3, so the full variable domain reads DVKVTQSSRYLVKRTGEKVFLECVQDMDHENMFWYRQDPGLGLRLIYFSYDVKMKEKGDIPEGYSVSREKKERFSLILESASTNQTSMYLCASSRTGRDSGANVLTFGAGSRLTVL.